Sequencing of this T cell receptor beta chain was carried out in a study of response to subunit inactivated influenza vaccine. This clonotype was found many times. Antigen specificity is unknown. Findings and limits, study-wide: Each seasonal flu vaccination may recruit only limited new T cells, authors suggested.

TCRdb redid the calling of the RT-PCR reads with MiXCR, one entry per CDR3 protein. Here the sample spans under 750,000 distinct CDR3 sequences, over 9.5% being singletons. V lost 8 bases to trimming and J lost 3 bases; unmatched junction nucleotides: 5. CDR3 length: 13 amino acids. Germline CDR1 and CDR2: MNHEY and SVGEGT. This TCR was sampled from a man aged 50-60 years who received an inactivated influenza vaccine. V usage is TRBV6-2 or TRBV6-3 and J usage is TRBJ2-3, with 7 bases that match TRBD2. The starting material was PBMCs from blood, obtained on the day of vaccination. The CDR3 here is CASGGSWTDTQYF. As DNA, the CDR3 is TGTGCCAGCGGCGGGAGTTGGACAGATACGCAGTATTTT.